This T cell receptor beta chain was identified in a study of neurological immune-mediated disorders. Time point indicated: longitudinal time-point 1 (baseline). Volunteers from a blood bank in Maryland, USA, made up the healthy controls. The starting material, 2 million PBMCs stored at -80 C, gave rise to the unsorted libraries. Looked up from germline, CDR1 is DFQATT and CDR2 is SNEGSKA (reference sequence). The CDR3 is 17 amino acids. This clonotype was seen ten or more times. At one end the junction does not follow the germline gene, possibly because of a read error. 5'RACE with 10-nucleotide random UMIs generated the cDNA. Via MiXCR, TCRdb re-called the 5' RACE reads, giving one row per CDR3 protein. The data show 64,000 or so distinct CDR3 sequences, 10% to 13% seen once.

The material sequenced was PBMCs. The receptor comes from a man aged 30 to 45 in good health. J is TRBJ2-3 and V is TRBV20-1; TRBD2 matches 10 bases. CDR3 sequence: CSASSPLAGVAADMQYF. The CDR3 DNA follows: TGCAGTGCTAGTAGCCCCCTAGCGGGAGTAGCGGCAGATATGCAGTATTTT.